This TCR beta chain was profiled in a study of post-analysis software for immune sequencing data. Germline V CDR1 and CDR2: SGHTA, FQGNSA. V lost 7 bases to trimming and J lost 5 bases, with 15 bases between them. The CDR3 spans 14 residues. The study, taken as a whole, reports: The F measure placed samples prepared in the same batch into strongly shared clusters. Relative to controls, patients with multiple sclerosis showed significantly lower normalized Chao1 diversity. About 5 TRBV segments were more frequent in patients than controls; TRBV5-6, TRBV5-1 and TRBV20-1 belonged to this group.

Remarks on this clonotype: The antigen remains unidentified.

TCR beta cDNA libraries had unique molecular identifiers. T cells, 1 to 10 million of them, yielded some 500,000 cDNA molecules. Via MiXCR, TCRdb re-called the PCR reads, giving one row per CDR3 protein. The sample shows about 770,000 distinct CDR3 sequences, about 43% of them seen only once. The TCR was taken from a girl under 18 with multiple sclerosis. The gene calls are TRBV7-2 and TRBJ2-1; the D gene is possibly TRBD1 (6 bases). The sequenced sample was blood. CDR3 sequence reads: CASIGQIADNEQFF. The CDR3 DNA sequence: TGTGCCAGCATAGGACAGATTGCTGACAATGAGCAGTTCTTC.